The 26 T cell receptor beta chains below were found in one sample sequenced in a study of shared clonotypes between healthy human individuals. Measured with immunoSEQ multiplex PCR; TCRdb has only the in-frame clones, and not every one. This table holds 85,000 to 100,000 clones, 67% found once. Sequenced sample: memory CD8+ T cells sorted from blood. Noted subset: CD45RO+ cells pooled with CCR7-negative TemRA cells. These receptors all stem from a man aged 30 to 39 in good health.

This clone is deemed medium-sized. This chain connects TRBV18 to TRBJ2-1; TRBD2 is a possible D gene (6 bases). The germline V and J ends were trimmed by 6 bases and 7 bases, with 16 bases remaining between them. This CDR3 has 14 residues. Germline V lookup: CDR1 KGHSH, CDR2 LQKENI. DNA for the CDR3: TGTGCCAGCTCCCCCTCGGGGGACGTTAATGAGCAGTTCTTC. Amino acid sequence: CASSPSGDVNEQFF.

For this clone: Other DNA sequences of this sample code for an identical CDR3. This chain joins TRBV6-1 and TRBJ2-4; TRBD1 aligns across 8 bases. Trimming at V came to 1 base and at J to 4 bases, leaving 9 bases not matched to a gene. Germline assignment: CDR1 MNHNS and CDR2 SASEGT. CDR3 size: 17 residues. The CDR3 here is CASSEEPGTGGKNIQYF. Here the CDR3 DNA reads TGTGCCAGCAGTGAAGAACCCGGGACAGGAGGTAAAAACATTCAGTACTTC.

This chain uses TRBV6-5 with TRBJ1-2, with 10 bases that match TRBD1. This CDR3 spans 14 amino acids. With 7 bases clipped from V and 6 bases from J, the junction kept 8 bases outside the gene matches. The germline V gene encodes CDR1 MNHEY and CDR2 SVGAGI. CDR3: CASTPTGGFHGYTF. The DNA of the CDR3 is TGTGCCAGCACCCCGACAGGGGGCTTCCATGGCTACACCTTC.

The V call is TRBV29-1, the J call TRBJ2-2; TRBD2 is a possible D gene (6 bases). The CDR3 runs to 13 residues. Trimming stripped 6 bases from V and 1 base from J, with 9 bases between. In germline, CDR1 is SQVTM, CDR2 ANQGSEA. The CDR3 is CSVTRGNTGELFF. CDR3 coding DNA: TGCAGCGTGACTAGGGGGAACACCGGGGAGCTGTTTTTT.

This clone was detected many times. The likely explanation is a read error, given a far larger clone one base away. At the DNA level, this CDR3 is encoded by other sequences in the same sample as well. The rearrangement uses TRBV11-1 and TRBJ1-1; D is unresolved. The CDR3 is 13 residues long. Trimming took 5 bases from V and 1 from J, leaving 8 bases between them. Germline CDR1 is SGHAT and CDR2 is FQDESV (reference sequence). The CDR3 is CASSPQRNTEAFF. The CDR3, as DNA: TGTGCCAGCAGCCCCCAACGGAACACTGAAGCTTTCTTT.

This clone has just a few counts. The gene calls are TRBV5-1 and TRBJ1-2; 9 bases agree with TRBD1. V lost 4 bases to trimming and J lost 4 bases; unmatched junction nucleotides: 14. Germline values: CDR1 SGHRS, CDR2 YFSETQ. This CDR3 contains 17 residues. The DNA of the CDR3 is TGCGCCAGCAGCGGATGGAACGGGACAGGGTTTCCCTATGGCTACACCTTC. This gives the protein CASSGWNGTGFPYGYTF.

The chain combines TRBV4-2 with TRBJ2-1; the D gene could be TRBD1 or TRBD2 (5 bases each). The V end was cut by 0 bases, the J end by 7 bases, with 16 bases between. Germline lookup yields CDR1 LGHNA and CDR2 YNFKEQ. This CDR3 is 16 amino acids long. CDR3 DNA sequence: TGTGCCAGCAGCCAAGATCCTGACCGTGAGGGGAATGAGCAGTTCTTC. It specifies CASSQDPDREGNEQFF.

This clone was counted between two and nine times. The chain employs TRBV6-4 and TRBJ2-1; 10 positions match TRBD2. After removal of 3 bases from V and 8 bases from J, the junction contained 4 bases not matched to a gene. The germline V gene encodes CDR1 MRHNA and CDR2 SNTAGT. The CDR3 is 14 amino acids. CDR3 DNA: TGTGCCAGCAGTGAGGCTAGCGGGAGTGATGAGCAGTTCTTC. Residues: CASSEASGSDEQFF.

This chain joins TRBV28 and TRBJ1-5; tentatively, D is TRBD1 (5 bases). From germline, CDR1 is MDHEN and CDR2 SYDVKM. CDR3 length: 16 residues. Trimming left V 0 bases short and J 7 bases short, with 16 bases between. DNA of the CDR3: TGTGCCAGCAGTTTATGGTCCGGGACCGCCGGCCAGCCCCAGCATTTT. Translated: CASSLWSGTAGQPQHF.

The chain recombines TRBV28 with TRBJ1-1; D gene uncertain. CDR1 MDHEN and CDR2 SYDVKM come from the germline V gene. Trimming took off 8 bases at V and 1 base at J, with 14 bases between the two ends. CDR3 length: 14 residues. The CDR3 nucleotides read TGTGCCAGCGTTGAAACAGCGGAGAACACTGAAGCTTTCTTT. This translates into CASVETAENTEAFF.

The chain is built from TRBV4-2 and TRBJ2-1, with D tentatively TRBD2 (6 bases). Trimming took off 0 bases at V and 6 bases at J, with 15 bases between the two ends. From germline, CDR1 is LGHNA and CDR2 YNFKEQ. There are 16 residues in the CDR3. As DNA, the CDR3 is TGTGCCAGCAGCCAAGAGGCCGGGGGTAGCTCCAATGAGCAGTTCTTC. Protein: CASSQEAGGSSNEQFF.

The chain employs TRBV7-6 and TRBJ2-3; possible D gene TRBD2, 6 bases. Between the trimmed V and J ends, which lost 2 bases and 3 bases, there was a span of 18 bases. Per germline, CDR1 SGHVS and CDR2 FNYEAQ. The CDR3 is 17 amino acids. The CDR3 region has the DNA TGTGCCAGCAGCTTATCCTTTTACGGGAGTAAAACAGATACGCAGTATTTT. Residues: CASSLSFYGSKTDTQYF.

The rearrangement joins TRBV7-2 to TRBJ2-1, with a possible D match to TRBD2 (6 bases). Trimming cost V 5 bases and J 0 bases, with 17 bases left between them. This CDR3 is built from 17 residues. Germline V gene lookup returns CDR1 SGHTA and CDR2 FQGNSA. The CDR3 sequence: CASSRRSAGSSYNEQFF. For the CDR3, the DNA is TGTGCCAGCAGCCGACGGTCGGCGGGGAGCTCCTACAATGAGCAGTTCTTC.

By its share, this clone is large (0.1 to 1%). The chain combines TRBV28 with TRBJ2-7; no firm D call. The CDR3 contains 14 residues. Trimming removed 1 base at V and 0 bases at J, with 7 bases between. Germline CDR1 and CDR2: MDHEN and SYDVKM. Here the CDR3 reads CASSLLAVSYEQYF. The CDR3 coding sequence is TGTGCCAGCAGTTTATTGGCGGTCTCCTACGAGCAGTACTTC.

J is TRBJ1-4 and V is TRBV28; TRBD1 is a possible D gene (6 bases). CDR3 length equals 16 residues. Trimming removed 4 bases from V and 3 bases from J, with 15 bases in between. Germline V gene lookup returns CDR1 MDHEN and CDR2 SYDVKM. In DNA, the CDR3 is TGTGCCAGCAGTTCCAGGGGTGCATTGGCTAATGAAAAACTGTTTTTT. It specifies CASSSRGALANEKLFF.

The chain recombines TRBV7-8 with TRBJ2-5; TRBD1 matches 10 bases. Germline values: CDR1 SGHVS, CDR2 FQNEAQ. This CDR3 comprises 16 residues. Losses at the gene ends were 5 bases for V and 5 bases for J; bases not matched to a gene: 11. CDR3 DNA: TGTGCCAGCAGCCGACAGGGGGCCTTCTCCGGGGAGACCCAGTACTTC. Translated, it gives CASSRQGAFSGETQYF.

This clone appeared many times. This rearrangement joins TRBV28 to TRBJ1-2; D is possibly TRBD1 (5 bases). Germline V gene lookup returns CDR1 MDHEN and CDR2 SYDVKM. The CDR3 contains 16 residues. The V gene lost 2 bases and the J gene lost 8 bases, with 21 bases spanning the gap. DNA for the CDR3: TGTGCCAGCAGTTTAGGTGAGGTGACAGCTCCGAGAGGCTACACCTTC. Amino acid sequence: CASSLGEVTAPRGYTF.

The gene calls are TRBV11-2 and TRBJ2-7; 7 positions match TRBD2. The CDR3 loop spans 13 amino acids. Germline CDR1 reads SGHAT; CDR2 reads FQNNGV. V shed 4 bases, J shed 2 bases, and the junction held 2 bases outside the gene matches. The CDR3 DNA follows: TGTGCCAGCAGCTCGGGACTACCCTACGAGCAGTACTTC. Protein: CASSSGLPYEQYF.

The rearrangement uses TRBV4-2 and TRBJ2-5; 9 positions match TRBD2. The end of the DNA fits TRBJ2-7 better, so the J call may be wrong. CDR1 and CDR2 from the germline V gene are LGHNA and YNFKEQ. The CDR3 has 16 residues. The CDR3 spells CASSQDSGSPSYEQYF. The CDR3 nucleotides read TGTGCCAGCAGCCAGGATAGCGGGAGCCCTTCCTACGAGCAGTACTTC.

This sequence joins TRBV2 and TRBJ1-4; 8 nucleotides line up with TRBD1. The trim removed 3 bases at V and 7 bases at J, leaving 10 bases unmatched. The CDR3 has 16 residues. Germline loops: CDR1 SNHLY, CDR2 FYNNEI. For the CDR3, the DNA is TGTGCCAGCAGTGACTCTTCCGGGACAGGAGGTGAAAAACTGTTTTTT. It yields the protein CASSDSSGTGGEKLFF.

This clone was picked up many times. The CDR3 sequence is CASTGTGFFDQPQHF. CDR3 nucleotide sequence: TGTGCCAGCACCGGGACAGGGTTCTTCGATCAGCCCCAGCATTTT. The chain uses TRBV6-1 and TRBJ1-5; TRBD1 agrees at 9 bases. This CDR3 spans 15 amino acids. With 7 bases clipped from V and 5 bases from J, the junction kept 9 bases outside the gene matches. Per the germline V gene, CDR1 is MNHNS and CDR2 is SASEGT.

This clone appeared a single time. The chain is built from TRBV7-8 and TRBJ1-4; tentatively, D is TRBD1 (5 bases). This CDR3 comprises 12 residues. CDR1 is SGHVS and CDR2 is FQNEAQ in the germline V gene. Trimming removed 11 bases from V and 2 bases from J, with 9 bases in between. CDR3 in amino acids: CAAGGTNEKLFF. In DNA form, the CDR3 reads TGTGCCGCCGGGGGGACTAATGAAAAACTGTTTTTT.

This sequence joins TRBV29-1 and TRBJ2-7; a weak D match, TRBD1 (5 bases). CDR1 is SQVTM, CDR2 ANQGSEA, per germline. Trimming removed 6 bases from V and 0 bases from J, with 12 bases in between. The CDR3 has 13 amino acids. CDR3 region: CSVGLGDSYEQYF. The CDR3 DNA follows: TGCAGCGTAGGATTAGGGGACTCCTACGAGCAGTACTTC.

The genes are TRBV5-4 and TRBJ2-3; no firm D call. Per the germline V gene, CDR1 is SGHNT and CDR2 is YYREEE (reference sequence). CDR3 size: 14 residues. V was shortened by 4 bases and J by 1 base, with 10 bases between the two germline ends. CDR3 nucleotides: TGTGCCAGCAGCCCGGCGCTGGGCACAGATACGCAGTATTTT. It specifies CASSPALGTDTQYF.

This clone came up a few times. The chain carries TRBV7-2 and TRBJ2-6, with 9 positions matching TRBD2. This CDR3 comprises 17 residues. Unmatched junction bases numbered 2, after V lost 2 bases and J lost 0 bases. From germline, CDR1 is SGHTA and CDR2 FQGNSA. The CDR3 DNA reads TGTGCCAGCAGCTTACAAGCGGGGGGCTCTGGGGCCAACGTCCTGACTTTC. Its protein is CASSLQAGGSGANVLTF.

V usage is TRBV6-5 and J usage is TRBJ2-7; the match to TRBD1 covers 11 bases. Per germline, CDR1 MNHEY and CDR2 SVGAGI. V dropped 4 bases and J dropped 3; count of bases not matched to a gene: 2. This CDR3 has 14 residues. CDR3 DNA: TGTGCCAGCAGTTGGGGGACAGGGGGCTACGAGCAGTACTTC. Translating gives CASSWGTGGYEQYF.